The next 20 T cell receptor beta chains were all read from a single sample in a study of graft-versus-host responses after intestinal transplantation. TCRdb's table, derived via immunoSEQ multiplex PCR, lists solely in-frame clones and lacks some. The sample yields 80,000 to 90,000 clones, roughly nine tenths seen once. Their antigens remain unidentified. The input for sequencing was unstimulated CD4+ T cells sorted from spleen or lymph node cells, taken before intestinal transplant. These receptors were taken from a human donor who received an intestinal transplant.

The chain carries TRBV15 and TRBJ1-1; D unresolved. The CDR3 sequence is 13 residues long. CDR1 is LNHNV and CDR2 is YYDKDF in the germline V gene (reference sequence). The V end lost 1 base, the J end lost 0 bases, and 3 bases lay between the germline ends. The CDR3 sequence is CATSRVMNTEAFF. The DNA of the CDR3 is TGTGCCACCAGCAGAGTCATGAACACTGAAGCTTTCTTT.

This chain uses TRBV10-2 with TRBJ2-5; D unresolved. The CDR3 runs 15 residues. V gave up 3 bases and J gave up 1 base, with 12 bases separating them. Germline CDR1 reads WSHSY; CDR2 reads SAAADI. The DNA for the CDR3 is TGCGCCAGCAGTGAAGCATGGGCTCTCCAAGAGACCCAGTACTTC. Translation gives CASSEAWALQETQYF.

The CDR3 loop reads CASNSDSLYSNQPQHF. The CDR3 nucleotides read TGTGCCAGCAACTCGGACAGCCTTTATAGCAATCAGCCCCAGCATTTT. This chain links TRBV2 with TRBJ1-5; perhaps TRBD1 as D (6 bases). Per the germline V gene, CDR1 is SNHLY and CDR2 is FYNNEI. CDR3 length equals 16 residues. V shed 7 bases and J shed 0 bases, with 16 bases lying between them.

The chain carries TRBV5-1 and TRBJ1-2; a possible D gene is TRBD1 (5 bases). V dropped 0 bases and J dropped 4 bases, with 7 bases sitting between them. The CDR3 contains 13 residues. Germline assignment: CDR1 SGHRS and CDR2 YFSETQ. The CDR3: CASSLGQIYGYTF. The CDR3 DNA reads as TGCGCCAGCAGCTTGGGACAGATCTATGGCTACACCTTC.

This clone showed up just a few times. The CDR3 reads CASSYSVGDFPYGYTF. CDR3 coding DNA: TGTGCCAGCAGTTACTCAGTCGGGGATTTCCCCTATGGCTACACCTTC. The chain combines TRBV6-5 with TRBJ1-2; D is uncertain. Trimming took 0 bases from V and 4 from J, leaving 15 bases between them. The CDR3 is 16 amino acids. The germline gives CDR1 MNHEY, CDR2 SVGAGI.

The rearrangement joins TRBV5-8 to TRBJ2-1, with 12 nucleotides matching TRBD2. The V and J ends lost 6 bases and 6 bases, in that order; junction bases with no gene match: 10. This CDR3 contains 16 residues. Germline lookup yields CDR1 SGHTS and CDR2 YDEGEE. CDR3: CASNTGLAGGFNEQFF. CDR3 DNA: TGTGCCAGCAACACCGGGCTAGCGGGGGGGTTCAATGAGCAGTTCTTC.

The chain is built from TRBV19 and TRBJ1-6; D is unresolved. The CDR3 consists of 15 residues. From germline, CDR1 is LNHDA and CDR2 SQIVND (reference sequence). V was clipped by 3 bases and J by 8 bases, with 14 bases between them. The CDR3 region is CASSIRGEGDSPLHF. The CDR3 DNA reads TGTGCCAGTAGTATCCGGGGAGAAGGCGATTCACCCCTCCACTTT.

The chain couples TRBV20-1 to TRBJ1-1; D not certain. V was cut by 0 bases and J by 4 bases, with 3 bases left in between. This CDR3 is built from 11 residues. The V gene's germline CDR1 is DFQATT and CDR2 SNEGSKA (reference sequence). CDR3 coding DNA: TGCAGTGCTAGAGAGGCCACTGAAGCTTTCTTT. Translating it yields CSAREATEAFF.

CDR3 sequence: CANIRGIGRGYTF. For the CDR3, the DNA is TGTGCCAACATAAGGGGTATCGGTCGTGGCTACACCTTC. The rearrangement joins TRBV27 to TRBJ1-2, with D perhaps TRBD1 (5 bases). Germline V gene lookup returns CDR1 MNHEY and CDR2 SMNVEV (reference sequence). V was cut by 10 bases and J by 7 bases, with 19 bases left in between. The CDR3 length is 13 residues.

The chain has TRBV6-1 and TRBJ1-5; D is unresolved. V lost 2 bases and J lost 4, with 9 bases in between. CDR3 length: 14 residues. Germline CDR1 reads MNHNS; CDR2 reads SASEGT. The CDR3 DNA sequence: TGTGCCAGCAGTGAACCGGGAGGGAATCAGCCCCAGCATTTT. The encoded protein is CASSEPGGNQPQHF.

The V call is TRBV9, the J call TRBJ2-1; 7 bases are shared with TRBD2. V lost 2 bases to trimming and J lost 5 bases; unmatched junction nucleotides: 1. The CDR3 covers 13 residues. Germline V gene sequence: CDR1 SGDLS, CDR2 YYNGEE. CDR3 sequence: CASSVGGDNEQFF. CDR3 bases: TGTGCCAGCAGCGTGGGGGGGGACAATGAGCAGTTCTTC. Filled out from reference TRBV9 and TRBJ2-1, the complete variable domain reads DSGVTQTPKHLITATGQRVTLRCSPRSGDLSVYWYQQSLDQGLQFLIQYYNGEERAKGNILERFSAQQFPDLHSELNLSSLELGDSALYFCASSVGGDNEQFFGPGTRLTVL.

The chain joins TRBV2 to TRBJ2-1; 16 positions agree with TRBD2. The CDR3 length is 16 residues. Trimming at V came to 7 bases and at J to 9 bases, leaving 9 bases not matched to a gene. Germline V gene sequence: CDR1 SNHLY, CDR2 FYNNEI. The CDR3 reads CASTLGTSGGGGEQFF. The CDR3 DNA sequence: TGTGCCAGCACCCTCGGGACTAGCGGGGGGGGCGGTGAGCAGTTCTTC.

V usage is TRBV7-3 and J usage is TRBJ2-6, with 8 bases identical to TRBD1. In germline, CDR1 is SGHTA, CDR2 FQGTGA. The V segment lost 9 bases and the J segment 3 bases; nucleotides outside the gene matches: 7. The CDR3 extends over 15 amino acids. The chain's CDR3 is CASRTGQVGANVLTF. CDR3 nucleotide sequence: TGTGCCAGTCGGACAGGGCAGGTTGGGGCCAACGTCCTGACTTTC.

The chain uses TRBV20-1 and TRBJ2-7; weak D call: TRBD2 (5 bases). V lost 7 bases and J lost 1, with 8 bases in between. The CDR3 has 11 amino acids. CDR1 is DFQATT, CDR2 SNEGSKA, per germline (reference sequence). CDR3 sequence reads: CSGLHSYEQYF. DNA for the CDR3: TGCAGTGGACTACATTCCTACGAGCAGTACTTC.

The chain couples TRBV5-6 to TRBJ2-5, with D perhaps TRBD1 (5 bases). V was shortened by 3 bases and J by 5 bases, with 11 bases between the two germline ends. Germline CDR1 SGHDT, CDR2 YYEEEE. CDR3 length: 13 amino acids. The CDR3 bases are TGTGCCAGCAGCTGGGGCCGAATGGAGACCCAGTACTTC. Protein product: CASSWGRMETQYF.

V is TRBV4-1 and J is TRBJ2-6, with TRBD1 matching 12 bases. This CDR3 contains 18 residues. V lost 3 bases and J lost 3; bases outside the gene matches: 6. CDR1 is MGHRA, CDR2 YSYEKL, per germline. CDR3 region: CASSQEGQGALGANVLTF. DNA for the CDR3: TGCGCCAGCAGCCAGGAGGGACAGGGGGCGCTTGGGGCCAACGTCCTGACTTTC.

This sequence joins TRBV7-2 and TRBJ2-1, with 8 bases fitting TRBD1. This CDR3 region has 15 residues. After removal of 7 bases from V and 5 bases from J, the junction contained 10 bases not matched to a gene. Germline V gene lookup returns CDR1 SGHTA and CDR2 FQGNSA. CDR3 in amino acids: CASTKDRAKNNEQFF. The CDR3 bases are TGTGCCAGCACCAAGGACAGGGCAAAAAACAATGAGCAGTTCTTC.

The chain is built from TRBV6-1 and TRBJ2-1, with 13 bases identical to TRBD2. V shed 2 bases and J 6 bases; nucleotides not matched to a gene: 10. From germline, CDR1 is MNHNS and CDR2 SASEGT. CDR3 size: 18 residues. Written as DNA, the CDR3 is TGTGCCAGCAGTGAAACCCGGACTAGCGGGGGATCGGCCAATGAGCAGTTCTTC. Translation: CASSETRTSGGSANEQFF.

V is TRBV19 and J is TRBJ1-3; no reliable D call. Per the germline V gene, CDR1 is LNHDA and CDR2 is SQIVND (reference sequence). This CDR3 is built from 11 residues. Trimming took 7 bases from V and 3 from J, leaving 4 bases between them. The CDR3 loop is CASTVGNTIYF. Written as DNA, the CDR3 is TGTGCCAGTACGGTTGGAAACACCATATATTTT. The variable domain in full, with the rest retrieved from reference TRBV19 and TRBJ1-3, is DGGITQSPKYLFRKEGQNVTLSCEQNLNHDAMYWYRQDPGQGLRLIYYSQIVNDFQKGDIAEGYSVSREKKESFPLTVTSAQKNPTAFYLCASTVGNTIYFGEGSWLTVV.

J is TRBJ1-3 and V is TRBV5-1, with 7 bases identical to TRBD1. The length of the CDR3 is 15 residues. V was pared by 3 bases and J by 0 bases, with 3 bases of the junction left unmatched. The germline V gene has CDR1 SGHRS and CDR2 YFSETQ. The CDR3 spells CASSSTGDSGNTIYF. In DNA form, the CDR3 reads TGCGCCAGCAGCTCAACAGGGGACTCTGGAAACACCATATATTTT.